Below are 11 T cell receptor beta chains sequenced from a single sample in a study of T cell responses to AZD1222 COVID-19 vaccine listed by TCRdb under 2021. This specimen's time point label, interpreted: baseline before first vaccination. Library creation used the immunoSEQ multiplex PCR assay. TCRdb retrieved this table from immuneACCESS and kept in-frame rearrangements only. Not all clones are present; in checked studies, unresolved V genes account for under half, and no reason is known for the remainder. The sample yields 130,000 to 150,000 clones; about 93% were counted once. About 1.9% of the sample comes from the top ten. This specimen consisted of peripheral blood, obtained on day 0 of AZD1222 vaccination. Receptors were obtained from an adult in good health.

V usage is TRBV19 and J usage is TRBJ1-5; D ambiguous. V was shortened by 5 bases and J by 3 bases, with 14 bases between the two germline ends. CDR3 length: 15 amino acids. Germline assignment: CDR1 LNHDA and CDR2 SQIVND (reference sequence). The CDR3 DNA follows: TGTGCCAGTAGTGGCGGCTGGAGTTACAATCAGCCCCAGCATTTT. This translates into CASSGGWSYNQPQHF. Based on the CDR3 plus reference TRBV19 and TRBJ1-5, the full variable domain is DGGITQSPKYLFRKEGQNVTLSCEQNLNHDAMYWYRQDPGQGLRLIYYSQIVNDFQKGDIAEGYSVSREKKESFPLTVTSAQKNPTAFYLCASSGGWSYNQPQHFGDGTRLSIL.

The chain's CDR3 is CASSSGTRAYEQYF. The CDR3 region has the DNA TGTGCCAGCAGCAGCGGGACCCGAGCCTACGAGCAGTACTTC. The chain recombines TRBV2 with TRBJ2-7; 7 bases match TRBD2. The V segment lost 6 bases and the J segment 2 bases; nucleotides outside the gene matches: 7. Germline V CDR1 and CDR2: SNHLY, FYNNEI. The CDR3 consists of 14 residues.

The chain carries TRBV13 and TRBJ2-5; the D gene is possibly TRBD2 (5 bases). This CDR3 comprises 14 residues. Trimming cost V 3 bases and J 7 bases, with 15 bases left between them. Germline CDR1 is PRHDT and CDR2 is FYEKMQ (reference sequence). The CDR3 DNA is TGTGCCAGCAGCTTTGCTATGGGAGTTGTGACCCAGTACTTC. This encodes CASSFAMGVVTQYF.

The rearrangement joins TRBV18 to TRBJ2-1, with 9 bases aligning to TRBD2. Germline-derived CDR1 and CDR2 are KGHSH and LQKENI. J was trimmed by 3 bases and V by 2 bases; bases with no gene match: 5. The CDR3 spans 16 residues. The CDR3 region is CASSPSAGGLYNEQFF. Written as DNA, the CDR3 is TGTGCCAGCTCACCATCGGCGGGGGGGCTCTACAATGAGCAGTTCTTC.

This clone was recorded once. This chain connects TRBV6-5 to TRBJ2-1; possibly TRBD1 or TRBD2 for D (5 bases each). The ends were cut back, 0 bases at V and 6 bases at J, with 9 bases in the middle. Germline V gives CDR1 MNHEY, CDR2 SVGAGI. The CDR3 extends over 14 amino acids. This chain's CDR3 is CASSYSGGGNEQFF. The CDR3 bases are TGTGCCAGCAGTTACTCTGGGGGTGGCAATGAGCAGTTCTTC.

The CDR3 loop reads CASMVTGNQPQHF. CDR3 in DNA: TGTGCCAGTATGGTAACAGGGAATCAGCCCCAGCATTTT. The J gene is TRBJ1-5, the V gene TRBV19; weak D call: TRBD1 (6 bases). This CDR3 contains 13 residues. The germline V and J ends were trimmed by 7 bases and 4 bases, with 11 bases remaining between them. Germline CDR1 reads LNHDA; CDR2 reads SQIVND (reference sequence).

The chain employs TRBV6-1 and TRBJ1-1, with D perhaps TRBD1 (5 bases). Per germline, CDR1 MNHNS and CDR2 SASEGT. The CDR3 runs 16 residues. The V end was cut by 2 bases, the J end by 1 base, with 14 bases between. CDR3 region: CASSERAGRANTEAFF. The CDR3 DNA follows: TGTGCCAGCAGTGAACGGGCAGGGAGGGCGAACACTGAAGCTTTCTTT.

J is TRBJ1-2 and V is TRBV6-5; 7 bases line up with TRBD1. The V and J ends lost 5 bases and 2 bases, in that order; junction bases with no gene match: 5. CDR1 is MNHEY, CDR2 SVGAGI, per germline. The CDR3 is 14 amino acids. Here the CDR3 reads CASSPYRGNYGYTF. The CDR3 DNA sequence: TGTGCCAGCAGTCCCTACAGGGGAAACTATGGCTACACCTTC.

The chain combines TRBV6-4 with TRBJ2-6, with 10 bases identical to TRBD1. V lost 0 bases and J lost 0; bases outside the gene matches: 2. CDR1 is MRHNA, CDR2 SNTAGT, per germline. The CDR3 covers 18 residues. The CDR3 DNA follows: TGTGCCAGCAGTGACTCGGGACAGGGGATCTCTGGGGCCAACGTCCTGACTTTC. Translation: CASSDSGQGISGANVLTF.

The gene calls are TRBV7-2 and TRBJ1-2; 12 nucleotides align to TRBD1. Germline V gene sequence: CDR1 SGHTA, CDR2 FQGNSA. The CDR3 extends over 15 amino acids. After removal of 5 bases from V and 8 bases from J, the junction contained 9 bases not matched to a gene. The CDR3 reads CASSLKGQGAVGYTF. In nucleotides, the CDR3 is TGTGCCAGCAGCCTTAAGGGACAGGGGGCGGTAGGCTACACCTTC. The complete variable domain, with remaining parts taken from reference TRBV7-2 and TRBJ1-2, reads GAGVSQSPSNKVTEKGKDVELRCDPISGHTALYWYRQSLGQGLEFLIYFQGNSAPDKSGLPSDRFSAERTGGSVSTLTIQRTQQEDSAVYLCASSLKGQGAVGYTFGSGTRLTVV.

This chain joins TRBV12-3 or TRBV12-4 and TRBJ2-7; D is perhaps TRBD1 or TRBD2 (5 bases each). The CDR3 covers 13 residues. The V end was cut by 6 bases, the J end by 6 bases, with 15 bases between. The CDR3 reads CASSLSRAGEQYF. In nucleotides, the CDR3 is TGTGCCAGCAGCCTCTCCAGGGCGGGCGAGCAGTACTTC.